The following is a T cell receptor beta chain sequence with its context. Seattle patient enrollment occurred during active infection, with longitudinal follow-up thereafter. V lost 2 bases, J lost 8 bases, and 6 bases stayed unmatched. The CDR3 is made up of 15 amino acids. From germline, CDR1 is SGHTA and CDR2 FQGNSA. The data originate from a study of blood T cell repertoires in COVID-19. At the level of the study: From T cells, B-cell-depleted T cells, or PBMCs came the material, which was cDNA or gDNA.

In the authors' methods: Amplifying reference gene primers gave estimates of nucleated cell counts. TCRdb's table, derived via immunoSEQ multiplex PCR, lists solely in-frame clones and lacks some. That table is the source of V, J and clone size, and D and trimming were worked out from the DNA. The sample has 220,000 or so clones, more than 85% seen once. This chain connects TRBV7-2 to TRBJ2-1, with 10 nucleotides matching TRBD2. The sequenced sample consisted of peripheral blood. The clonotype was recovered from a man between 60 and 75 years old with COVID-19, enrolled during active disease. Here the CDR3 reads CASSLSLAGVYEQFF. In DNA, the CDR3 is TGTGCCAGCAGCTTAAGTCTAGCGGGAGTCTATGAGCAGTTCTTC.